This T cell receptor beta chain originates from a study of cytomegalovirus exposure and HLA in healthy donors. The study ran its PCR with 60 Vbeta and 13 Jbeta primers. Sequencing was performed with immunoSEQ multiplex PCR; in TCRdb, only in-frame clones are kept and a portion is missing. The table has roughly 88,000 clones, over 60% seen once; the top ten hold approximately 5.1%. V lost 4 bases and J lost 4; bases outside the gene matches: 15. The CDR3 spans 17 residues. The germline V gene has CDR1 MDHEN and CDR2 SYDVKM. This receptor was identified in a man aged 25 to 40 in good health and CMV-seropositive. J is TRBJ1-2 and V is TRBV28; TRBD1 aligns across 7 bases. Specimen: PBMCs. CDR3 sequence: CASSSPGTEPNPYGYTF. Written as DNA, the CDR3 is TGTGCCAGCAGTTCCCCGGGGACAGAACCGAATCCCTATGGCTACACCTTC.